The source of this T cell receptor (beta chain) is a study of shared clonotypes between healthy human individuals. Broader study findings: Represented diversity, genetic and exposure-history alike, was limited by few donors.

This table comes from immunoSEQ multiplex PCR, and its TCRdb copy is limited to in-frame clones, with some not included. The sample consists of 600,000 or so clones, about 95% of them appearing once. It was CD45RO-negative cells, positively selected for CCR7, that made up naive CD8 cells, with terminally differentiated effector memory CD45RA+ cells excluded. A word on this clone: Its antigen is currently unknown.

Germline loops: CDR1 MGHDK, CDR2 SYGVNS. With 4 bases removed from V and 8 bases from J, the gap between germline ends came to 21 bases. The CDR3 contains 16 residues. This TCR came from a woman aged 30 to 39 in good health. The sequenced sample was naive CD8+ T cells sorted from blood. The chain employs TRBV25-1 and TRBJ2-1, with D perhaps assigned TRBD1 or TRBD2 (7 bases each). Here the CDR3 reads CASSVGEIQGGDEQFF. The CDR3 nucleotides are TGTGCCAGCAGTGTGGGCGAAATTCAGGGGGGGGATGAGCAGTTCTTC.